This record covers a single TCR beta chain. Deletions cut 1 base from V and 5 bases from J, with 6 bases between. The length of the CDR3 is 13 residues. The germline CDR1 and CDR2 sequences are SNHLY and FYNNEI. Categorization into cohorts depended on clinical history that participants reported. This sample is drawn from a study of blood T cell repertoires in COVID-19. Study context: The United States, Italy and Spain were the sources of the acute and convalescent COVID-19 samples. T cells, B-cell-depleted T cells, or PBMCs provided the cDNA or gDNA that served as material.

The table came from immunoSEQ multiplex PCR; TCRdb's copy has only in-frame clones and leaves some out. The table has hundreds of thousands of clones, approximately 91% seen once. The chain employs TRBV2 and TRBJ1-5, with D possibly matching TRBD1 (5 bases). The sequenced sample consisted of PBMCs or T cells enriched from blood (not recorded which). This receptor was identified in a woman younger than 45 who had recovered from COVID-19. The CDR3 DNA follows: TGTGCCAGCAGTGAAGTCAGGGATCAGCCCCAGCATTTT. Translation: CASSEVRDQPQHF.